This entry lists 30 T cell receptor beta chains sequenced from one sample in a study of chemoradiotherapy in HPV16-positive cancers. Repertoires were generated with immunoSEQ multiplex PCR, while TCRdb's copy carries only in-frame clones and drops some. The sample has 8,500 to 9,000 clones, less than 80% seen once. This material was collected from a patient who underwent chemoradiotherapy. These receptors were obtained from a human donor with HPV-associated anogenital cancer.

The chain joins TRBV6-1 to TRBJ2-5, with 8 bases lining up with TRBD2. The DNA matches TRBJ2-7 better at its end, which makes the J call doubtful. The CDR3 has 14 amino acids. Germline loops: CDR1 MNHNS, CDR2 SASEGT. The DNA for the CDR3 is TGTGCCAGCAGCGTTAGCGGGGTCCTCTACGAGCAGTACTTC. Translation: CASSVSGVLYEQYF.

A few counts support this clone. The chain combines TRBV10-1 with TRBJ1-2; unclear D gene. Germline values: CDR1 WNHNN, CDR2 SYGVQD (reference sequence). CDR3 length: 13 amino acids. V lost 4 bases to trimming and J lost 4 bases, with 10 bases between them. CDR3 amino acids: CASSASAAYGYTF. The CDR3 DNA reads as TGCGCCAGCAGTGCATCCGCCGCCTATGGCTACACCTTC.

V usage is TRBV19 and J usage is TRBJ1-2; no reliable D call. V was cut by 1 base and J by 1 base, with 16 bases left in between. The CDR3 spans 17 residues. The germline CDR1 and CDR2 sequences are LNHDA and SQIVND (reference sequence). CDR3 protein: CASSIGGSGEINYGYTF. Written as DNA, the CDR3 is TGTGCCAGTAGTATAGGAGGATCCGGGGAAATTAACTATGGCTACACCTTC.

The V call is TRBV30, the J call TRBJ1-1; no clear D. The V end was cut by 2 bases, the J end by 1 base, with 17 bases between. The CDR3 sequence is 16 residues long. Looked up from germline, CDR1 is GTSNPN and CDR2 is SVGIG (reference sequence). CDR3 residues: CAWSPYVGFGNTEAFF. CDR3 nucleotides: TGTGCCTGGAGTCCCTACGTCGGCTTCGGGAACACTGAAGCTTTCTTT. Full variable domain (remainder filled in from reference TRBV30 and TRBJ1-1): SQTIHQWPATLVQPVGSPLSLECTVEGTSNPNLYWYRQAAGRGLQLLFYSVGIGQISSEVPQNLSASRPQDRQFILSSKKLLLSDSGFYLCAWSPYVGFGNTEAFFGQGTRLTVV.

This rearrangement joins TRBV19 to TRBJ1-1; TRBD1 might be the D (6 bases). The germline gives CDR1 LNHDA, CDR2 SQIVND (reference sequence). CDR3 length: 16 amino acids. V was pared by 11 bases and J by 1 base, with 23 bases between. CDR3 coding DNA: TGTGCCGGCCCGAGGCGGTGGAACAGGGAGAACACTGAAGCTTTCTTT. As protein: CAGPRRWNRENTEAFF.

The chain carries TRBV4-2 and TRBJ1-2, with 8 bases that match TRBD1. Unmatched junction bases numbered 5, after V lost 2 bases and J lost 3 bases. Looked up from germline, CDR1 is LGHNA and CDR2 is YNFKEQ. This CDR3 is built from 15 residues. The CDR3 loop reads CASSQRDRSHYGYTF. Here the CDR3 DNA reads TGTGCCAGCAGCCAAAGGGACAGGAGTCACTATGGCTACACCTTC.

V and J are TRBV19 and TRBJ1-4, with 10 bases aligning to TRBD1. V gave up 3 bases and J gave up 6 bases; unmatched junction bases: 4. Per the germline V gene, CDR1 is LNHDA and CDR2 is SQIVND (reference sequence). The CDR3 has 15 amino acids. CDR3 nucleotide sequence: TGTGCCAGTAGTATTTCGGGGACAGGGGATGAAAAACTGTTTTTT. It codes for CASSISGTGDEKLFF.

The chain joins TRBV9 to TRBJ2-2, with 7 bases fitting TRBD2. Germline V gene data show CDR1 as SGDLS and CDR2 as YYNGEE. This CDR3 has 14 residues. V dropped 6 bases and J dropped 6; count of bases not matched to a gene: 8. The DNA for the CDR3 is TGTGCCAGCACCCGACTAGCTGCCTCCGGGGAGCTGTTTTTT. Its translation: CASTRLAASGELFF.

The chain couples TRBV30 to TRBJ2-7, with D possibly matching TRBD2 (6 bases). This CDR3 has 12 amino acids. CDR1 GTSNPN and CDR2 SVGIG come from the germline V gene (reference sequence). Trimming removed 7 bases from V and 1 base from J, with 11 bases in between. The CDR3 is CAFTRGSYEQYF. Here the CDR3 DNA reads TGTGCCTTCACCCGGGGGTCCTACGAGCAGTACTTC. Full variable domain (missing parts from reference TRBV30 and TRBJ2-7): SQTIHQWPATLVQPVGSPLSLECTVEGTSNPNLYWYRQAAGRGLQLLFYSVGIGQISSEVPQNLSASRPQDRQFILSSKKLLLSDSGFYLCAFTRGSYEQYFGPGTRLTVT.

The chain links TRBV7-3 to TRBJ1-2; D unresolved. This CDR3 is 14 amino acids long. The germline gives CDR1 SGHTA, CDR2 FQGTGA. The V gene lost 2 bases and the J gene lost 8 bases, with 15 bases spanning the gap. The CDR3 DNA reads as TGTGCCAGCAGCTTATTTCCGACTGATTGGGGCTACACCTTC. Amino acid sequence: CASSLFPTDWGYTF.

J is TRBJ1-5 and V is TRBV19; D unresolved. Germline V gene lookup returns CDR1 LNHDA and CDR2 SQIVND (reference sequence). CDR3 length: 16 amino acids. The V end was cut by 3 bases, the J end by 2 bases, with 14 bases between. CDR3 in amino acids: CASSILGSLGNQPQHF. The CDR3 bases are TGTGCCAGTAGTATTCTTGGGTCTTTGGGCAATCAGCCCCAGCATTTT.

This chain joins TRBV6-5 and TRBJ2-6; D is ambiguous. Germline-derived CDR1 and CDR2 are MNHEY and SVGAGI. Trimming took off 6 bases at V and 0 bases at J, with 3 bases between the two ends. The CDR3 runs 13 residues. For the CDR3, the DNA is TGTGCCAGCAGGCGCTCTGGGGCCAACGTCCTGACTTTC. It codes for CASRRSGANVLTF.

The rearrangement links TRBV30 to TRBJ1-6; D remains unclear. Per germline, CDR1 GTSNPN and CDR2 SVGIG (reference sequence). V shed 3 bases and J shed 8 bases, with 11 bases lying between them. This CDR3 region has 13 residues. The CDR3 region has the DNA TGTGCCTGGAGACGAGGGTTTGATTCACCCCTCCACTTT. This sequence encodes CAWRRGFDSPLHF.

This rearrangement joins TRBV2 to TRBJ2-7; no clear D. The V and J ends lost 6 bases and 4 bases respectively, with 10 bases between them. Germline V CDR1 and CDR2: SNHLY, FYNNEI. The CDR3 spans 12 residues. The CDR3 sequence: CASRQTSYEQYF. The CDR3, as DNA: TGTGCCAGCAGACAGACTTCTTACGAGCAGTACTTC.

The rearrangement joins TRBV2 to TRBJ1-2; 12 bases align to TRBD1. The CDR3 spans 16 residues. The V segment lost 6 bases and the J segment 2 bases; nucleotides outside the gene matches: 7. Germline CDR1 SNHLY, CDR2 FYNNEI. CDR3 sequence: CASRRGQGASNYGYTF. CDR3 bases: TGTGCCAGCAGGAGGGGACAGGGGGCTTCAAACTATGGCTACACCTTC. The full variable domain, its missing parts supplied by reference TRBV2 and TRBJ1-2, is EPEVTQTPSHQVTQMGQEVILRCVPISNHLYFYWYRQILGQKVEFLVSFYNNEISEKSEIFDDQFSVERPDGSNFTLKIRSTKLEDSAMYFCASRRGQGASNYGYTFGSGTRLTVV.

The chain employs TRBV2 and TRBJ1-4; 8 nucleotides align to TRBD1. Germline assignment: CDR1 SNHLY and CDR2 FYNNEI. This CDR3 comprises 14 residues. The junction had 7 bases not matched to a gene; V was cut back by 6 bases and J by 7 bases. The CDR3 sequence is CASRGQASGEKLFF. The DNA of the CDR3 is TGTGCCAGCAGGGGACAGGCAAGTGGTGAAAAACTGTTTTTT.

This chain connects TRBV11-1 to TRBJ2-5; no clear D. Germline V lookup: CDR1 SGHAT, CDR2 FQDESV (reference sequence). The CDR3 covers 15 residues. The ends were cut back, 1 base at V and 4 bases at J, with 13 bases in the middle. CDR3 DNA: TGTGCCAGCAGCTTAGTTGTAGGGCTGGGAGAGACCCAGTACTTC. It yields the protein CASSLVVGLGETQYF.

This clone came up a few times. The V call is TRBV7-2, the J call TRBJ2-1; TRBD1 is a possible D gene (6 bases). V shed 1 base and J shed 3 bases, with 13 bases lying between them. CDR3 length equals 16 residues. Germline CDR1 and CDR2: SGHTA and FQGNSA. CDR3: CASSLVRTDFYNEQFF. The CDR3 nucleotides are TGTGCCAGCAGCTTAGTTCGGACAGACTTCTACAATGAGCAGTTCTTC.

The genes are TRBV6-4 and TRBJ1-2, with 9 bases fitting TRBD1. With 6 bases clipped from V and 4 bases from J, the junction kept 6 bases outside the gene matches. The CDR3 sequence is 14 residues long. CDR1 and CDR2 (germline): MRHNA, SNTAGT. For the CDR3, the DNA is TGTGCCAGCAGACACAGGGGGCCGATCTATGGCTACACCTTC. This codes for CASRHRGPIYGYTF.

In its sample, this clone was seen a few times. The chain uses TRBV7-9 and TRBJ2-5, with 8 nucleotides matching TRBD1. CDR3 length equals 17 residues. Looked up from germline, CDR1 is SEHNR and CDR2 is FQNEAQ (reference sequence). V gave up 5 bases and J gave up 5 bases; unmatched junction bases: 16. CDR3 DNA sequence: TGTGCCAGCAGCCTAAGGGACAGGAGCCAGTTGAGGGAGACCCAGTACTTC. Translating it yields CASSLRDRSQLRETQYF.

The chain employs TRBV28 and TRBJ2-2; 7 bases align to TRBD1. CDR1 and CDR2 from the germline V gene are MDHEN and SYDVKM. V gave up 2 bases and J gave up 1 base; unmatched junction bases: 4. The CDR3 is made up of 16 amino acids. CDR3 nucleotide sequence: TGTGCCAGCAGTTTAAGGGGGCAGGGGAACACCGGGGAGCTGTTTTTT. Its protein is CASSLRGQGNTGELFF.

This clone came up a few times. This chain uses TRBV14 with TRBJ1-5; D is perhaps TRBD1 (5 bases). The CDR3 covers 13 residues. CDR1 is SGHDN and CDR2 is FVKESK in the germline V gene. Trimming shortened V by 3 bases and J by 4 bases, and 7 bases separated the two germline ends. CDR3 loop: CASSQQGNQPQHF. For the CDR3, the DNA is TGTGCCAGCAGCCAGCAGGGTAATCAGCCCCAGCATTTT.

The chain carries TRBV30 and TRBJ1-6; D uncertain. CDR1 and CDR2 from the germline V gene are GTSNPN and SVGIG (reference sequence). This CDR3 has 14 amino acids. V lost 7 bases, J lost 8 bases, and 18 bases lay in between. For the CDR3, the DNA is TGTGCCTACAACGGGCATTTTCTACATTCACCCCTCCACTTT. The encoded protein is CAYNGHFLHSPLHF.

This clone was seen a few times. CDR3 sequence (DNA): TGTGCCAGCAGCGTTTTGAGCGAGACCCAGTACTTC. This codes for CASSVLSETQYF. This chain links TRBV9 with TRBJ2-5, with D unclear. V lost 2 bases, J lost 5 bases, and 7 bases lay in between. CDR3 length: 12 residues. Per the germline V gene, CDR1 is SGDLS and CDR2 is YYNGEE.

This rearrangement joins TRBV9 to TRBJ1-3, with TRBD1 identical over 7 bases. The CDR3 is made up of 16 amino acids. Looked up from germline, CDR1 is SGDLS and CDR2 is YYNGEE. V lost 7 bases to trimming and J lost 4 bases; unmatched junction nucleotides: 14. For the CDR3, the DNA is TGTGCCAGCCGCGCCGCCGGGACAGAAAAAGGAAACACCATATATTTT. It encodes CASRAAGTEKGNTIYF.

This chain connects TRBV27 to TRBJ2-1; 7 nucleotides match TRBD2. Germline CDR1 is MNHEY and CDR2 is SMNVEV (reference sequence). Trimming cost V 6 bases and J 8 bases; bases outside gene matches: 13. CDR3 size: 15 residues. CDR3 nucleotide sequence: TGTGCCAGCAGGGCGGCGGGAGCGCCCAGGGATGAGCAGTTCTTC. It translates to CASRAAGAPRDEQFF.

The J gene is TRBJ2-7, the V gene TRBV6-1; D tentatively reads TRBD1 or TRBD2 (5 bases each). Looked up from germline, CDR1 is MNHNS and CDR2 is SASEGT. This CDR3 comprises 14 residues. V lost 2 bases and J 5 bases, leaving 13 bases between the germline ends. CDR3 bases: TGTGCCAGCAGTGAAACTAGGACAAGCCACGAGCAGTACTTC. This gives the protein CASSETRTSHEQYF.

The chain employs TRBV5-1 and TRBJ1-6, with 9 bases matching TRBD1. The CDR3 runs 17 residues. Germline CDR1 reads SGHRS; CDR2 reads YFSETQ. V lost 3 bases and J lost 8; bases outside the gene matches: 12. CDR3 loop: CASSSDGSGTGYSPLHF. The CDR3 coding sequence is TGCGCCAGCAGCTCGGACGGCTCCGGGACAGGGTATTCACCCCTCCACTTT.

The chain uses TRBV6-6 and TRBJ1-2; TRBD1 is a possible D gene (5 bases). CDR3 size: 14 residues. V dropped 5 bases and J dropped 1 base, with 11 bases sitting between them. Germline V gene data show CDR1 as MNHNY and CDR2 as SVGAGI (reference sequence). The DNA for the CDR3 is TGTGCCAGCAGTAGAGGGGACGGTAACTATGGCTACACCTTC. This encodes CASSRGDGNYGYTF.

The chain combines TRBV11-3 with TRBJ2-2, with 12 bases that match TRBD2. J lost 4 bases, V lost 4 bases, and 13 bases had no gene match. This CDR3 comprises 19 residues. CDR1 is SGHNT and CDR2 is YENEEA in the germline V gene. In DNA form, the CDR3 reads TGTGCCAGCAGCTCACGCAACCAGCTAGCGGGGGGGCTCACCGGGGAGCTGTTTTTT. It translates to CASSSRNQLAGGLTGELFF.